Shown below are 21 T cell receptor beta chains from a single sample sequenced in a study of beta chain features in type 1 diabetes. Findings and limits, study-wide: Significant though moderate, a shortening of TCRB CDR3s appeared in all four CD4+ subsets of Type 1 diabetes patients.

Since all of the isolated RNA was reverse transcribed, expressed TCRB transcripts were what got sequenced. Here immunoSEQ multiplex PCR was the method, and the copy in TCRdb shows in-frame clones only, minus some. Of fewer than 200,000 clones in the sample, 9% to 12% were seen once. These receptors' antigens are unknown. Sequencing was carried out using central memory CD4+ T cells from blood. The receptor set was obtained from a man aged 25 to 40 with type 1 diabetes.

This clone has a count of ten or more. CDR3 residues: CASSPIGGYNEQFF. The DNA of the CDR3 is TGTGCCAGCAGTCCCATTGGAGGGTACAATGAGCAGTTCTTC. This chain joins TRBV27 and TRBJ2-1, with D possibly TRBD2 on 6 matching bases. This CDR3 has 14 residues. CDR1 and CDR2 (germline): MNHEY, SMNVEV (reference sequence). Deletions cut 5 bases from V and 4 bases from J, with 12 bases between.

This clone came up a few times. The chain joins TRBV5-6 to TRBJ1-1; D may be TRBD1 (6 bases). The CDR3 spans 15 residues. V lost 0 bases and J lost 3, with 12 bases in between. The germline V gene encodes CDR1 SGHDT and CDR2 YYEEEE. The CDR3 loop reads CASSLDRALDTEAFF. In nucleotides, the CDR3 is TGTGCCAGCAGCTTGGACAGGGCTCTGGACACTGAAGCTTTCTTT.

This clone occurred a few times. The same CDR3 is also encoded by other DNA sequences in this sample. V is TRBV30 and J is TRBJ2-7; D uncertain. Germline V gene data show CDR1 as GTSNPN and CDR2 as SVGIG (reference sequence). The V end lost 1 base, the J end lost 1 base, and 8 bases lay between the germline ends. This CDR3 contains 13 residues. CDR3 region: CAWSDGASYEQYF. CDR3 DNA sequence: TGTGCCTGGAGTGACGGAGCGTCCTACGAGCAGTACTTC.

This clone has a handful of counts. This chain links TRBV4-2 with TRBJ2-7, with 8 positions matching TRBD2. The germline gives CDR1 LGHNA, CDR2 YNFKEQ. Losses at the gene ends were 0 bases for V and 2 bases for J; bases not matched to a gene: 6. CDR3 length: 16 residues. The CDR3 reads CASSQDVDSGTYEQYF. Here the CDR3 DNA reads TGTGCCAGCAGCCAAGATGTAGATAGCGGGACCTACGAGCAGTACTTC.

This clone has more than one count but fewer than ten. V usage is TRBV29-1 and J usage is TRBJ2-3, with D tentatively TRBD1 (6 bases). V lost 4 bases, J lost 6 bases, and 20 bases lay in between. The CDR3 is 15 residues long. The germline CDR1 and CDR2 sequences are SQVTM and ANQGSEA. The CDR3 DNA follows: TGCAGCGTTGCACAGGGCCGTCTAGGTTTGGATACGCAGTATTTT. It encodes CSVAQGRLGLDTQYF.

This rearrangement joins TRBV10-3 to TRBJ2-3; 7 bases match TRBD2. The CDR3 consists of 15 residues. Germline CDR1 and CDR2: ENHRY and SYGVKD. The V and J ends lost 5 bases and 4 bases, in that order; junction bases with no gene match: 9. The CDR3 DNA reads TGTGCCATCAGTAAATCGACGGGGAGGGCAGATACGCAGTATTTT. This gives the protein CAISKSTGRADTQYF.

This clone was detected only a few times. The V call is TRBV5-1, the J call TRBJ2-7; a weak D match, TRBD1 (6 bases). The CDR3 consists of 15 residues. With 3 bases removed from V and 2 bases from J, the gap between germline ends came to 15 bases. In germline, CDR1 is SGHRS, CDR2 YFSETQ. This CDR3 reads CASSSITGSPYEQYF. The DNA for the CDR3 is TGCGCCAGCAGCTCTATCACAGGGTCCCCCTACGAGCAGTACTTC.

The rearrangement links TRBV30 to TRBJ1-4; D is unclear. CDR3 length: 11 residues. V was shortened by 3 bases and J by 4 bases, with 3 bases between the two germline ends. CDR1 and CDR2 (germline): GTSNPN, SVGIG (reference sequence). The CDR3 DNA is TGTGCCTGGAGCCTTAATGAAAAACTGTTTTTT. Translating gives CAWSLNEKLFF.

The chain carries TRBV2 and TRBJ1-2; 10 bases fit TRBD1. Per germline, CDR1 SNHLY and CDR2 FYNNEI. The V and J ends lost 6 bases and 7 bases, in that order; junction bases with no gene match: 14. This CDR3 region has 16 residues. In nucleotides, the CDR3 is TGTGCCAGCAGCGCGACAGGGGGCAGCGGTTCGGGTGGCTACACCTTC. Encoded protein: CASSATGGSGSGGYTF.

This clone was picked up a small number of times. The rearrangement joins TRBV5-1 to TRBJ2-1, with TRBD2 identical over 10 bases. Germline V lookup: CDR1 SGHRS, CDR2 YFSETQ. The CDR3 covers 13 residues. Trimming at V came to 0 bases and at J to 14 bases, leaving 5 bases not matched to a gene. CDR3 nucleotides: TGCGCCAGCAGCTTGGCGGAGCGGGAGGGGGAGTTCTTC. It yields the protein CASSLAEREGEFF.

In its sample, this clone was seen a few times. The chain uses TRBV4-1 and TRBJ2-4; 7 bases are shared with TRBD1. J lost 3 bases, V lost 2 bases, and 4 bases had no gene match. CDR3 length: 15 amino acids. Germline CDR1 and CDR2: MGHRA and YSYEKL. The CDR3 spells CASSQPGTVKNIQYF. The CDR3 DNA sequence: TGCGCCAGCAGCCAACCCGGGACAGTCAAAAACATTCAGTACTTC.

The chain uses TRBV7-2 and TRBJ2-1; 7 nucleotides align to TRBD2. Germline values: CDR1 SGHTA, CDR2 FQGNSA. This CDR3 has 15 amino acids. Losses at the gene ends were 5 bases for V and 4 bases for J; bases not matched to a gene: 8. This chain's CDR3 is CASSRGRVVYNEQFF. The CDR3 DNA sequence: TGTGCCAGCAGCCGAGGGAGGGTTGTTTACAATGAGCAGTTCTTC.

This clone was recorded a few times. The V gene is TRBV18, the J gene TRBJ2-3; a weak D match, TRBD1 (5 bases). Germline V gene sequence: CDR1 KGHSH, CDR2 LQKENI. The CDR3 contains 14 residues. Trimming took off 0 bases at V and 8 bases at J, with 12 bases between the two ends. The chain's CDR3 is CASSPPSTGGTQYF. DNA for the CDR3: TGTGCCAGCTCACCACCTAGTACAGGCGGTACGCAGTATTTT. The full variable domain, rest sourced from reference TRBV18 and TRBJ2-3, is NAGVMQNPRHLVRRRGQEARLRCSPMKGHSHVYWYRQLPEEGLKFMVYLQKENIIDESGMPKERFSAEFPKEGPSILRIQQVVRGDSAAYFCASSPPSTGGTQYFGPGTRLTVL.

The CDR3 DNA sequence: TGTGCCAGCAGCCCGCCGCTGAGCGGGAGGGCTTCTGGCAATGAGCAGTTCTTC. Encoded protein: CASSPPLSGRASGNEQFF. The rearrangement joins TRBV7-9 to TRBJ2-1; 10 bases agree with TRBD2. This CDR3 contains 18 residues. V lost 5 bases to trimming and J lost 6 bases; unmatched junction nucleotides: 16. Germline V CDR1 and CDR2: SEHNR, FQNEAQ (reference sequence).

This clone was counted only a few times. V gene TRBV5-1 combines with J gene TRBJ1-4, with D possibly TRBD1 on 5 matching bases. The V and J ends lost 1 base and 4 bases respectively, with 11 bases between them. Germline CDR1 is SGHRS and CDR2 is YFSETQ. This CDR3 contains 15 residues. The CDR3 DNA reads TGCGCCAGCAGCTTGCAGGGATCGGATAATGAAAAACTGTTTTTT. It translates to CASSLQGSDNEKLFF.

This clone showed up just a few times. The chain recombines TRBV27 with TRBJ2-7, with TRBD2 identical over 11 bases. This CDR3 has 16 residues. Germline-derived CDR1 and CDR2 are MNHEY and SMNVEV (reference sequence). With 7 bases clipped from V and 6 bases from J, the junction kept 14 bases outside the gene matches. CDR3 protein: CASNKLAGVGLGEQYF. In DNA, the CDR3 is TGTGCCAGCAATAAACTAGCGGGAGTAGGTCTAGGCGAGCAGTACTTC.

This clone was counted only a few times. The rearrangement links TRBV19 to TRBJ2-3; D is perhaps TRBD1 (5 bases). Deletions cut 7 bases from V and 2 bases from J, with 13 bases between. The CDR3 runs 14 residues. In germline, CDR1 is LNHDA, CDR2 SQIVND (reference sequence). CDR3 sequence reads: CASNRRIPTDTQYF. The CDR3 DNA follows: TGTGCCAGTAACAGGCGAATTCCCACAGATACGCAGTATTTT.

This rearrangement joins TRBV5-1 to TRBJ2-6; 7 bases agree with TRBD1. Unmatched junction bases numbered 6, after V lost 7 bases and J lost 2 bases. CDR3 size: 15 residues. Germline CDR1 reads SGHRS; CDR2 reads YFSETQ. The CDR3, as DNA: TGCGCCAGCGGTGAAGGGACAGCTGGGGCCAACGTCCTGACTTTC. Translated, it gives CASGEGTAGANVLTF.

This clone has a handful of counts. The V and J genes are TRBV18 and TRBJ2-7; D call uncertain. Germline V gives CDR1 KGHSH, CDR2 LQKENI. The ends were cut back, 0 bases at V and 6 bases at J, with 9 bases in the middle. The CDR3 runs 13 residues. This chain's CDR3 is CASSPPPKSEQYF. CDR3 sequence (DNA): TGTGCCAGCTCACCACCTCCAAAATCCGAGCAGTACTTC.

This chain joins TRBV10-3 and TRBJ2-2, with TRBD2 identical over 9 bases. The CDR3 totals 16 residues. In germline, CDR1 is ENHRY, CDR2 SYGVKD. With V trimmed by 4 bases and J by 1 base, 4 bases remained unmatched. The CDR3, as DNA: TGTGCCATCAGTGTTAGACTAGCGGTGAACACCGGGGAGCTGTTTTTT. Translation gives CAISVRLAVNTGELFF.

This clone was seen a few times. The chain is built from TRBV30 and TRBJ1-2; the D gene is possibly TRBD1 (6 bases). The V and J ends lost 4 bases and 2 bases respectively, with 11 bases between them. The CDR3 is made up of 13 amino acids. Germline loops: CDR1 GTSNPN, CDR2 SVGIG (reference sequence). The CDR3, as DNA: TGTGCCTGGAATACAGGGTTCAACTATGGCTACACCTTC. Translating it yields CAWNTGFNYGYTF. The variable domain in full, completed from reference TRBV30 and TRBJ1-2, reads SQTIHQWPATLVQPVGSPLSLECTVEGTSNPNLYWYRQAAGRGLQLLFYSVGIGQISSEVPQNLSASRPQDRQFILSSKKLLLSDSGFYLCAWNTGFNYGYTFGSGTRLTVV.